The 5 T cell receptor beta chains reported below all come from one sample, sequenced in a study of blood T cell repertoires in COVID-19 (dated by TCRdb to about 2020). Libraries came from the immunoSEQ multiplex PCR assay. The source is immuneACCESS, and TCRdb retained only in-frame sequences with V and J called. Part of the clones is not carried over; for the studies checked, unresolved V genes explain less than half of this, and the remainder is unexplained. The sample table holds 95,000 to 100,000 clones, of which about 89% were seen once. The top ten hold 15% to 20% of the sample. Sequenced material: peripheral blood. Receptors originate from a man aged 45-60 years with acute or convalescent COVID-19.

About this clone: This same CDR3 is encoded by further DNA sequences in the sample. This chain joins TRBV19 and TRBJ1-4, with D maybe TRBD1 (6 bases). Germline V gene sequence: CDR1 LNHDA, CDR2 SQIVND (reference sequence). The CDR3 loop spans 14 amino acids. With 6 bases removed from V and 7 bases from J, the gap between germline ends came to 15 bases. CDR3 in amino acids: CASRETGGGEKLFF. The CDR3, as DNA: TGTGCCAGTAGGGAGACAGGCGGTGGTGAAAAACTGTTTTTT.

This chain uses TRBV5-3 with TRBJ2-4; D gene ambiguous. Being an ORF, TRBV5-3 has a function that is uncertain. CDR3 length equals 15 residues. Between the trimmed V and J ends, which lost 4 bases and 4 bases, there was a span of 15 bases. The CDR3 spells CARSRHIGKKNIQYF. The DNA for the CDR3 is TGTGCCAGAAGCCGACACATCGGAAAAAAAAACATTCAGTACTTC.

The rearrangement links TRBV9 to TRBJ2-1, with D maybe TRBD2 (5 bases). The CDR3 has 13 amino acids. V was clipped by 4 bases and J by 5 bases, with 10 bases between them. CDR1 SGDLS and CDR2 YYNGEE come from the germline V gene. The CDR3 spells CASSLDFDNEQFF. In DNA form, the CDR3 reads TGTGCCAGCAGCCTGGACTTTGACAATGAGCAGTTCTTC.

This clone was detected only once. Here the CDR3 reads CASRLVRDMVSYEQYF. Here the CDR3 DNA reads TGTGCCAGCAGACTAGTCCGGGACATGGTCTCCTACGAGCAGTACTTC. V gene TRBV27 combines with J gene TRBJ2-7; the D gene is possibly TRBD1 (6 bases). The CDR3 is 16 residues long. V gave up 6 bases and J gave up 0 bases, with 18 bases separating them. The germline V gene encodes CDR1 MNHEY and CDR2 SMNVEV (reference sequence).

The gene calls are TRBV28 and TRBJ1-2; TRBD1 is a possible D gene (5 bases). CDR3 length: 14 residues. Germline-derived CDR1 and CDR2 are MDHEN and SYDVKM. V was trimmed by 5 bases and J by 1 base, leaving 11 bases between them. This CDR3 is CASSQGGDNYGYTF. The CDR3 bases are TGTGCCAGCAGTCAGGGTGGGGATAACTATGGCTACACCTTC.